The present TCR beta chain was sequenced within a study of shared clonotypes between healthy human individuals. Overall study context: Contributing individuals were a couple of females and a few males aged 18 to 49.

Each cell subset's genomic DNA was divided evenly among several immunoSEQ plates. The data were produced by immunoSEQ multiplex PCR, yet TCRdb's version contains in-frame clones alone and is incomplete. The sample has around 450,000 clones, about four fifths seen once; the top ten hold around 13%. The CDR3 sequence is 15 residues long. Trimming cost V 2 bases and J 4 bases, with 15 bases left between them. Germline values: CDR1 SGHTA, CDR2 FQGNSA. This chain links TRBV7-2 with TRBJ2-7, with D possibly matching TRBD2 (6 bases). Source material: PBMCs. The receptor comes from a middle-aged woman in good health. Some clones in this sample may be carry-over from other donors' samples. The CDR3: CASSLQTGTQYEQYF. CDR3 nucleotides: TGTGCCAGCAGCTTACAGACCGGGACTCAGTACGAGCAGTACTTC.